One and the same sample provided the 23 T cell receptor beta chains below, sequenced in a study of shared clonotypes between healthy human individuals. Profiled with immunoSEQ multiplex PCR; TCRdb holds only in-frame clones, not every one. The sample records about 2,500,000 clones, around nine tenths being singletons. The sample comprised naive CD4+ T cells sorted from blood. The subset denotes: CD45RA+ positively selected. The receptors come from a man aged 18-30 years in good health.

V gene TRBV5-1 combines with J gene TRBJ2-1; 9 positions agree with TRBD2. The germline V gene encodes CDR1 SGHRS and CDR2 YFSETQ. There are 17 residues in the CDR3. Trimming cost V 4 bases and J 3 bases; bases outside gene matches: 11. In DNA form, the CDR3 reads TGCGCCAGCAGCCCAGGCACGAGCGGGAGGCTCTACAATGAGCAGTTCTTC. Residues: CASSPGTSGRLYNEQFF. Based on the CDR3 plus reference TRBV5-1 and TRBJ2-1, the full variable domain is KAGVTQTPRYLIKTRGQQVTLSCSPISGHRSVSWYQQTPGQGLQFLFEYFSETQRNKGNFPGRFSGRQFSNSRSEMNVSTLELGDSALYLCASSPGTSGRLYNEQFFGPGTRLTVL.

As to this clone: Other nucleotide sequences from this sample produce the same CDR3. J is TRBJ1-5 and V is TRBV30; the D is unclear. Trimming removed 0 bases from V and 1 base from J, with 10 bases in between. Germline CDR1 is GTSNPN and CDR2 is SVGIG (reference sequence). The CDR3 is 15 amino acids. This CDR3 is CAWSVGGGSNQPQHF. CDR3 bases: TGTGCCTGGAGTGTCGGTGGTGGAAGCAATCAGCCCCAGCATTTT.

A single count supports this clone. This CDR3 is CASSLKPANSGNTIYF. CDR3 coding DNA: TGTGCCAGCAGTTTAAAGCCGGCTAACTCTGGAAACACCATATATTTT. This rearrangement joins TRBV28 to TRBJ1-3, with D uncertain. The ends were cut back, 2 bases at V and 0 bases at J, with 11 bases in the middle. The CDR3 is 16 amino acids. Per the germline V gene, CDR1 is MDHEN and CDR2 is SYDVKM.

The V gene is TRBV6-6, the J gene TRBJ1-6, with 7 bases lining up with TRBD1. Germline V gene lookup returns CDR1 MNHNY and CDR2 SVGAGI (reference sequence). The CDR3 sequence is 14 residues long. The V gene end was trimmed by 6 bases and the J gene end by 8 bases; junction bases not matched to a gene: 7. The DNA for the CDR3 is TGTGCCAGCAGACCTACAGGGGAGGATTCACCCCTCCACTTT. This translates into CASRPTGEDSPLHF.

The chain employs TRBV28 and TRBJ1-4; unclear D gene. V lost 6 bases and J lost 5, with 10 bases in between. CDR1 is MDHEN, CDR2 SYDVKM, per germline. This CDR3 comprises 13 residues. The CDR3 spells CASRAGRNEKLFF. The CDR3 DNA reads as TGTGCCAGCAGGGCCGGACGGAATGAAAAACTGTTTTTT.

CDR3: CASSVHGVETQYF. The CDR3 coding sequence is TGTGCCAGCAGCGTACACGGCGTAGAGACCCAGTACTTC. J is TRBJ2-5 and V is TRBV7-9; no firm D call. The CDR3 spans 13 residues. Germline loops: CDR1 SEHNR, CDR2 FQNEAQ (reference sequence). Trimming removed 5 bases from V and 4 bases from J, with 11 bases in between.

The V call is TRBV5-1, the J call TRBJ1-1; TRBD1 matches 10 bases. The ends lost 2 bases at V and 7 bases at J; junction bases unmatched: 5. The germline gives CDR1 SGHRS, CDR2 YFSETQ. This CDR3 has 14 residues. The CDR3 spells CASSFAGQGSEAFF. The CDR3 DNA is TGCGCCAGCAGCTTTGCGGGACAGGGGAGTGAAGCTTTCTTT.

This clone has just one count. V usage is TRBV7-9 and J usage is TRBJ1-6; D not resolved. The CDR3 extends over 15 amino acids. V lost 1 base to trimming and J lost 7 bases, with 11 bases between them. Per the germline V gene, CDR1 is SEHNR and CDR2 is FQNEAQ (reference sequence). The CDR3 region is CASSLVFDGNSPLHF. For the CDR3, the DNA is TGTGCCAGCAGCTTAGTCTTTGACGGAAATTCACCCCTCCACTTT. The full variable domain, with the rest looked up from reference TRBV7-9 and TRBJ1-6, is DTGVSQNPRHKITKRGQNVTFRCDPISEHNRLYWYRQTLGQGPEFLTYFQNEAQLEKSRLLSDRFSAERPKGSFSTLEIQRTEQGDSAMYLCASSLVFDGNSPLHFGNGTRLTVT.

The chain carries TRBV5-1 and TRBJ2-3; a weak D match, TRBD2 (5 bases). Germline V gene lookup returns CDR1 SGHRS and CDR2 YFSETQ. The CDR3 is 14 amino acids. The V and J ends lost 4 bases and 5 bases respectively, with 14 bases between them. The CDR3 bases are TGCGCCAGCAGCAGGTGGAACGGGAAAGATACGCAGTATTTT. Amino acids: CASSRWNGKDTQYF.

This chain joins TRBV19 and TRBJ1-6, with D unclear. The CDR3 contains 16 residues. V was cut by 2 bases and J by 0 bases, with 8 bases left in between. Per the germline V gene, CDR1 is LNHDA and CDR2 is SQIVND (reference sequence). The CDR3 reads CASSIYSGSYNSPLHF. The CDR3 nucleotides are TGTGCCAGTAGTATATACAGCGGCTCCTATAATTCACCCCTCCACTTT.

The chain uses TRBV6-5 and TRBJ1-4, with D perhaps matching TRBD1 (5 bases). CDR3 size: 16 residues. The germline gives CDR1 MNHEY, CDR2 SVGAGI. V dropped 2 bases and J dropped 0 bases, with 10 bases sitting between them. CDR3 loop: CASSYLWGPTNEKLFF. CDR3 sequence (DNA): TGTGCCAGCAGTTACCTTTGGGGCCCAACTAATGAAAAACTGTTTTTT.

Points on this clone: The same CDR3 can be traced to other DNA sequences in this sample. The chain links TRBV4-2 to TRBJ2-2, with a weak D call TRBD2 (6 bases). Trimming took 0 bases from V and 5 from J, leaving 7 bases between them. CDR3 length: 14 residues. CDR1 and CDR2 (germline): LGHNA, YNFKEQ. CDR3 coding DNA: TGTGCCAGCAGCCAAGAAGGAGGGACCGGGGAGCTGTTTTTT. Its translation is CASSQEGGTGELFF.

The V gene is TRBV5-8, the J gene TRBJ1-2; 8 nucleotides align to TRBD1. Germline CDR1 is SGHTS and CDR2 is YDEGEE. There are 15 residues in the CDR3. V was pared by 3 bases and J by 6 bases, with 10 bases of the junction left unmatched. The CDR3 region has the DNA TGTGCCAGCAGCTCGGCCGGACAGGGACTGGATGGCTACACCTTC. Its translation: CASSSAGQGLDGYTF.

This clone was counted a single time. The rearrangement links TRBV19 to TRBJ1-1; 11 bases align to TRBD1. Germline CDR1 reads LNHDA; CDR2 reads SQIVND (reference sequence). Losses at the gene ends were 2 bases for V and 7 bases for J; bases not matched to a gene: 6. The CDR3 is 15 residues long. The CDR3 DNA follows: TGTGCCAGTAGTATAAGAGGACAGGGGGCGAATGAAGCTTTCTTT. It yields the protein CASSIRGQGANEAFF.

The rearrangement links TRBV7-2 to TRBJ1-5; a possible D gene is TRBD1 (6 bases). Germline V gives CDR1 SGHTA, CDR2 FQGNSA. The germline V and J ends were trimmed by 4 bases and 5 bases, with 18 bases remaining between them. The CDR3 runs 16 residues. For the CDR3, the DNA is TGTGCCAGCAGCTCAGCCGGGACAAGCCTTCATCAGCCCCAGCATTTT. Translated, it gives CASSSAGTSLHQPQHF.

This chain links TRBV2 with TRBJ2-2; no clear D gene. Trimming pared 3 bases from V and 2 bases from J, leaving 7 bases between. Looked up from germline, CDR1 is SNHLY and CDR2 is FYNNEI. The CDR3 runs to 14 residues. This CDR3 is CASSDLENTGELFF. The CDR3 coding sequence is TGTGCCAGCAGTGATTTGGAAAACACCGGGGAGCTGTTTTTT.

This clone was recorded once. The chain has TRBV7-9 and TRBJ1-4; no clear D gene. Germline lookup yields CDR1 SEHNR and CDR2 FQNEAQ (reference sequence). The CDR3 runs 16 residues. V lost 11 bases, J lost 4 bases, and 23 bases lay in between. In DNA form, the CDR3 reads TGTGCCGCGCTTCCGATCCGGGCCCAAATTAATGAAAAACTGTTTTTT. Translated: CAALPIRAQINEKLFF.

The V call is TRBV18, the J call TRBJ1-3; tentative D call: TRBD1 (5 bases). This CDR3 has 17 amino acids. Looked up from germline, CDR1 is KGHSH and CDR2 is LQKENI. Trimming pared 0 bases from V and 0 bases from J, leaving 12 bases between. The CDR3 nucleotides are TGTGCCAGCTCACCACCCGGATGGGGGAACTCTGGAAACACCATATATTTT. Translated: CASSPPGWGNSGNTIYF.

The V gene is TRBV6-5, the J gene TRBJ2-7; TRBD2 is a possible D gene (6 bases). The V gene's germline CDR1 is MNHEY and CDR2 SVGAGI. The CDR3 totals 14 residues. The ends were cut back, 6 bases at V and 4 bases at J, with 16 bases in the middle. The CDR3 coding sequence is TGTGCCAGCAGCCCACTAGGAGGAGGGTACGAGCAGTACTTC. The encoded protein is CASSPLGGGYEQYF.

Comment on this clone: The sample holds other DNA sequences that translate to the same CDR3. The chain carries TRBV18 and TRBJ1-1; D not certain. Germline CDR1 is KGHSH and CDR2 is LQKENI. The CDR3 extends over 14 amino acids. Trimming stripped 3 bases from V and 1 base from J, with 9 bases between. The CDR3 sequence: CASSPGGRNTEAFF. The DNA of the CDR3 is TGTGCCAGCTCACCGGGCGGGAGGAACACTGAAGCTTTCTTT.

The chain employs TRBV10-2 and TRBJ2-1; 15 nucleotides agree with TRBD2. V shed 6 bases, J shed 5 bases, and the junction held 5 bases outside the gene matches. CDR1 WSHSY and CDR2 SAAADI come from the germline V gene. The CDR3 contains 16 residues. DNA of the CDR3: TGCGCCAGCAGAGGGACTAGCGGGGGGATTAACAATGAGCAGTTCTTC. This translates into CASRGTSGGINNEQFF.

The chain couples TRBV25-1 to TRBJ2-3, with D possibly being TRBD2 (5 bases). The CDR3 loop spans 13 amino acids. V was trimmed by 1 base and J by 11 bases, leaving 13 bases between them. Looked up from germline, CDR1 is MGHDK and CDR2 is SYGVNS. The CDR3 here is CASSEWSGGMQYF. The CDR3 DNA is TGTGCCAGCAGTGAATGGAGCGGAGGTATGCAGTATTTT.

The chain combines TRBV4-3 with TRBJ1-4; no clear D. The CDR3 is 12 amino acids. In germline, CDR1 is LGHNA, CDR2 YSLEER. V was pared by 4 bases and J by 11 bases, with 11 bases between. DNA for the CDR3: TGCGCCAGCAGCCGCATAATGGGGAAACTGTTTTTT. It specifies CASSRIMGKLFF.